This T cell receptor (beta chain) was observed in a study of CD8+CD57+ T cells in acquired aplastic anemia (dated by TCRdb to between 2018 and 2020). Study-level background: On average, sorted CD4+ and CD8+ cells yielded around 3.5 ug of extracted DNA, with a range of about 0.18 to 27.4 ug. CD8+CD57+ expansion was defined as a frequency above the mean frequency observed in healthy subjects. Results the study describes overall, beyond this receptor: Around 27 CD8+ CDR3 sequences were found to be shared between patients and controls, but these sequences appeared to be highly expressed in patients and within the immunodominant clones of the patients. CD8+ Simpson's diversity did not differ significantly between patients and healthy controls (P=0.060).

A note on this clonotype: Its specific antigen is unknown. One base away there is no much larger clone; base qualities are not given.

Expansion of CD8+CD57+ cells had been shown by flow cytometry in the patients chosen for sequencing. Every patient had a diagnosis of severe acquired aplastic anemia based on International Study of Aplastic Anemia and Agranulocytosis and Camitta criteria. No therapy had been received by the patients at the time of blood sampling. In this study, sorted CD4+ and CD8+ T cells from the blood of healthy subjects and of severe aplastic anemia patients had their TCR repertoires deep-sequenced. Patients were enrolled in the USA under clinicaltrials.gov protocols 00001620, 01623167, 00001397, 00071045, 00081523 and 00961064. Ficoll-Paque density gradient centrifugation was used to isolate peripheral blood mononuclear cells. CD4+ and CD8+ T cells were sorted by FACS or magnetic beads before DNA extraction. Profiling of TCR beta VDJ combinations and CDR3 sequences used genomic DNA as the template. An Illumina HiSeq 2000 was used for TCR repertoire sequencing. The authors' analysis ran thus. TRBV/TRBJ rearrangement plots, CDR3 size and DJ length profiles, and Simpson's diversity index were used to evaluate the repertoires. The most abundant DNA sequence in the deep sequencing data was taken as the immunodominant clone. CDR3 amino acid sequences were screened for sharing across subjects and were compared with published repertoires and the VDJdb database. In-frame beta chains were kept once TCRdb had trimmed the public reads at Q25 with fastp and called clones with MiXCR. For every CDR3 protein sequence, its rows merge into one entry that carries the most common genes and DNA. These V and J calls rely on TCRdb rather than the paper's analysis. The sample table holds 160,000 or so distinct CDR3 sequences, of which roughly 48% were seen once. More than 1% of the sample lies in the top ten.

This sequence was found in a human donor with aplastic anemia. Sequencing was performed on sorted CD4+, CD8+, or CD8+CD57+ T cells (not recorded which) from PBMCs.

Here is the DNA: TGCGCCAGCAGCTTGGCCAGGCTAGCGGCTCCGGAGCTGTTTTTT. Its coded protein is CASSLARLAAPELFF. Here the chain combines TRBV5-1 and TRBJ2-2; the junction holds 7 bases that match TRBD2. Trimmed from V: 0 bases; trimmed from J: 10 bases; junction bases lacking a gene match: 9. CDR1 and CDR2, per the germline V gene, are SGHRS and YFSETQ. The CDR3 has 15 amino acids, counting the end cysteine and phenylalanine. The retained sequence is limited to the CDR3, 45 bases, with the frame set at the first base.